The clone carrying this TCR beta chain was seen ten or more times. Its specificity is not known. RNA transcripts were the source from which TCR beta CDR3 regions were amplified. HTBI primers served in a first-round RT-PCR, which a second-round multiplex PCR followed. TCRdb independently ran MiXCR on the multiplex PCR reads; one entry per CDR3 protein. The table lists some 410,000 distinct CDR3 sequences, more than 20% of them singletons. The data were obtained in a study of Graves' ophthalmopathy and Graves' hyperthyroidism. Study-level results: In separating ophthalmopathy from stable hyperthyroidism, a 13-signature model achieved less than 90% sensitivity and 81.08% specificity. Most expanded clonotypes from thyroid (those above 0.001 frequency) were also found in blood.

Germline values: CDR1 SGHAT, CDR2 FQNNGV. J gave up 5 bases and V 5 bases, and 6 bases lay outside the gene matches. CDR3 size: 14 residues. The sequence came from a woman aged 18-29 years with stable Graves' hyperthyroidism. The rearrangement uses TRBV11-2 and TRBJ1-1, with 9 positions matching TRBD1. Sequencing was carried out using peripheral blood. The CDR3 DNA reads as TGTGCCAGCAGCGGACAGGGGAGGAGGACTGAAGCTTTCTTT. Residues: CASSGQGRRTEAFF. The full variable domain, with the rest looked up from reference TRBV11-2 and TRBJ1-1, is EAGVAQSPRYKIIEKRQSVAFWCNPISGHATLYWYQQILGQGPKLLIQFQNNGVVDDSQLPKDRFSAERLKGVDSTLKIQPAKLEDSAVYLCASSGQGRRTEAFFGQGTRLTVV.